This T cell receptor beta chain appears in the sequencing data of a study of T cell responses to AZD1222 COVID-19 vaccine. TCRdb's table, derived via immunoSEQ multiplex PCR, lists solely in-frame clones and lacks some. Among 80,000 or so clones listed, about nine tenths were seen once. Regarding this clone: The antigen is not known.

The germline V and J ends were trimmed by 0 bases and 2 bases, with 5 bases remaining between them. CDR3 length equals 13 residues. Germline lookup yields CDR1 ENHRY and CDR2 SYGVKD. General study findings and limits: Spike-specific TCR breadth and depth went up after people got two AZD1222 doses.

This chain uses TRBV10-3 with TRBJ2-7; D remains ambiguous. This receptor was obtained from an adult in good health. This specimen was peripheral blood, taken on day 0 of MenACWY control vaccination. CDR3 sequence (DNA): TGTGCCATCAGTGAGTCGAGCGCCTACGAGCAGTACTTC. Amino acids: CAISESSAYEQYF.